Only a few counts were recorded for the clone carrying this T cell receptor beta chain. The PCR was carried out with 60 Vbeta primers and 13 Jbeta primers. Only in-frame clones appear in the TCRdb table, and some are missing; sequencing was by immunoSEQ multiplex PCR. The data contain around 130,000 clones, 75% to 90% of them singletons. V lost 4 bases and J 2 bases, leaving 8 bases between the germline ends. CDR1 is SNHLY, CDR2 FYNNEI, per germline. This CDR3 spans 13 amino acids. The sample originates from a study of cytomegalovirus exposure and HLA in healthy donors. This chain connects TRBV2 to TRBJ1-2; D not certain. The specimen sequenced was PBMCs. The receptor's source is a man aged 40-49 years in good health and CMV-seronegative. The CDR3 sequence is CASSGRGNYGYTF. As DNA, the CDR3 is TGTGCCAGCAGTGGGCGGGGAAACTATGGCTACACCTTC.